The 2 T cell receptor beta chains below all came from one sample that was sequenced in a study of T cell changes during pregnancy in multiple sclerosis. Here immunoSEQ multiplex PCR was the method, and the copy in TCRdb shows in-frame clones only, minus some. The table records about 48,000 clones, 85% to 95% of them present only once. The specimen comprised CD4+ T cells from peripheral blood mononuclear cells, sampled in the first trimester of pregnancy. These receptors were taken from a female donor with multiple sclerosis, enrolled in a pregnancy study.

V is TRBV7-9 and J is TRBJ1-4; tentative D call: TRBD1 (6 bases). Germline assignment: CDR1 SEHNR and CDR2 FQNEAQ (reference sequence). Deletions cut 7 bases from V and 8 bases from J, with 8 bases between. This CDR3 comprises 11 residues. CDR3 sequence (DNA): TGTGCCAGCACCCAGGGGGAAAAACTGTTTTTT. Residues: CASTQGEKLFF.

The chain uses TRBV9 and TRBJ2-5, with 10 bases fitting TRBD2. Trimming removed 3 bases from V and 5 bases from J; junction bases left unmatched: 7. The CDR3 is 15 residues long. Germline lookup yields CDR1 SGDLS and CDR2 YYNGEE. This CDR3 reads CASSDSGGAWETQYF. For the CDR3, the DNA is TGTGCCAGCAGCGACAGCGGGGGGGCCTGGGAGACCCAGTACTTC.